The rows below give T cell receptor beta chains drawn from one sample of a study of T cells after yellow fever vaccination. TCRdb re-called the 5' RACE reads with MiXCR, one entry per CDR3 protein. The table lists about 30,000 distinct CDR3 sequences, 4.4% of them singletons. Sequenced material: CD8+ T cells sorted from PBMCs, taken 5 days after the yellow fever booster vaccination. These TCRs come from a man younger than 40 who received the YFV17D yellow fever vaccine. CDR3s leave out the opening cysteine and the closing phenylalanine or tryptophan.

len,v_gene,CDR3aa
11,TRBV20-1,SARSESSYEQY
15,TRBV7-2,ASSLGGSGVYQETQY
13,TRBV4-3,ASSQVLAGVGELF
12,TRBV28,ASSNRGSAGPYT
11,TRBV4-3,ASSQDRTNEQF
13,TRBV9,ASSGGQGGTYEQY
14,TRBV5-1,ASSLLAGGPGETQY
12,TRBV5-1,ASSPGQGNYEQY
14,TRBV4-3,ASSKGQGVAGGGYT
11,TRBV29-1,SVADKQPYEQY
13,TRBV5-4,ASSFGSGSSDTQY
13,TRBV4-3,ASSQEIGWSYEQY
15,TRBV6-5,ASSYHLEVSGANVLT
13,TRBV28,ASSLMGTSNQPQH
13,TRBV7-8,ASSLVEGWHNEQF
10,TRBV29-1,SVRTATYEQY
13,TRBV24-1,ATSDLATGHNEQF
18,TRBV14,ASSQDLGQGARGLWNEQF
12,TRBV12-5,ASGSGGGADGYT
13,TRBV19,ASSVGIGTWTEAF
12,TRBV20-1,SAPDRAGANVLT
11,TRBV7-8,ASSPGPRNEQY
9,TRBV28,ASGGGETQY
13,TRBV29-1,SVEDLAGQNTEAF
12,TRBV10-1,ASSTGTSSDTQY
15,TRBV6-1,ASRESPGLAITDTQY
10,TRBV6-1,ASTGGLLELF
14,TRBV16,ASSHLPTENYNEQF
16,TRBV6-5,ASSYLRTSGTSTDTQY
13,TRBV7-6,ASSFKRGFYNEQF
12,TRBV2,ASSGPSTNEKLF
13,TRBV7-9,ASSMGEESSYEQY
14,TRBV6-4,ASSDSWGTITDTQY
12,TRBV9,ASSVAGTTDTQY
12,TRBV29-1,SVEAYEAYNEQF
10,TRBV5-8,ASSRQPDTQY
13,TRBV14,ASSRLAGRTNEQF
12,TRBV25-1,ASSESGGNTEAF
10,TRBV29-1,SVPLGADTQY
12,TRBV20-1,SASLSGSRETQY